The rows below give T cell receptor beta chains drawn from one sample of a study of T cell responses to AZD1222 COVID-19 vaccine. Sequencing used immunoSEQ multiplex PCR; TCRdb keeps in-frame clones, though not all of them. The table shows about 110,000 clones, with 90% occurring only once. This specimen was peripheral blood, taken 28 days after the second AZD1222 dose. These receptors originate from an adult who received the AZD1222 COVID-19 vaccine. The CDR3 runs from the conserved cysteine through the conserved F or W. Each record gives: clone size, J gene, V gene, D gene, CDR3 protein, CDR3 DNA. The D gene is left open where the match is weak. For some rows the clone size is stated as once, few or many, or as a class when expanded; others skip it.

clone_size: -
j_call: TRBJ1-5
v_call: TRBV28
d_call: -
cdr3_aa: CASSSGGSQPQHF
cdr3_nt: TGTGCCAGCAGTTCCGGGGGCAGTCAGCCCCAGCATTTT

clone_size: once
j_call: TRBJ1-3
v_call: TRBV9
d_call: TRBD1
cdr3_aa: CASSVTGASGNTIYF
cdr3_nt: TGTGCCAGCAGCGTAACAGGGGCCTCTGGAAACACCATATATTTT

clone_size: -
j_call: TRBJ2-3
v_call: TRBV6-5
d_call: -
cdr3_aa: CASSLDIPTDTQYF
cdr3_nt: TGTGCCAGCAGTCTGGACATTCCCACAGATACGCAGTATTTT

clone_size: -
j_call: TRBJ2-5
v_call: TRBV18
d_call: TRBD2
cdr3_aa: CASSPLAGKSPDQETQYF
cdr3_nt: TGTGCCAGCTCACCCTTAGCGGGGAAAAGCCCTGACCAAGAGACCCAGTACTTC

clone_size: -
j_call: TRBJ2-7
v_call: TRBV3-1/TRBV3-2
d_call: -
cdr3_aa: CASSQRREQYF
cdr3_nt: TGTGCCAGCAGCCAACGTAGGGAGCAGTACTTC

clone_size: -
j_call: TRBJ2-4
v_call: TRBV5-1
d_call: -
cdr3_aa: CASSLDRQNIQYF
cdr3_nt: TGCGCCAGCAGCTTAGACCGACAAAACATTCAGTACTTC

clone_size: -
j_call: TRBJ1-1
v_call: TRBV6-4
d_call: TRBD1
cdr3_aa: CASSDNRGPNTEAFF
cdr3_nt: TGTGCCAGCAGTGACAACAGGGGCCCGAACACTGAAGCTTTCTTT

clone_size: -
j_call: TRBJ1-6
v_call: TRBV9
d_call: TRBD1
cdr3_aa: CASSGTGQGRSPLHF
cdr3_nt: TGTGCCAGCAGCGGAACCGGACAGGGGCGTTCACCCCTCCACTTT

clone_size: -
j_call: TRBJ1-4
v_call: TRBV6-5
d_call: -
cdr3_aa: CASSYSGNPGKKLFF
cdr3_nt: TGTGCCAGCAGTTACTCTGGGAACCCGGGGAAAAAACTGTTTTTT

clone_size: -
j_call: TRBJ1-2
v_call: TRBV2
d_call: TRBD1
cdr3_aa: CASRWTGVNYGYTF
cdr3_nt: TGTGCCAGCAGGTGGACAGGGGTTAACTATGGCTACACCTTC

clone_size: few
j_call: TRBJ1-5
v_call: TRBV10-2
d_call: -
cdr3_aa: CASSEGLAGTQPQHF
cdr3_nt: TGCGCCAGCAGTGAGGGGTTGGCAGGGACTCAGCCCCAGCATTTT

clone_size: -
j_call: TRBJ1-5
v_call: TRBV18
d_call: -
cdr3_aa: CASSYSRGQPQHF
cdr3_nt: TGTGCCAGCTCATATTCTAGGGGTCAGCCCCAGCATTTT

clone_size: -
j_call: TRBJ2-1
v_call: TRBV7-8
d_call: TRBD2
cdr3_aa: CASSSGLAAYNEQFF
cdr3_nt: TGTGCCAGCAGCTCGGGACTAGCGGCCTACAATGAGCAGTTCTTC

clone_size: -
j_call: TRBJ2-5
v_call: TRBV9
d_call: TRBD1
cdr3_aa: CASSVVSGGFETQYF
cdr3_nt: TGTGCCAGCAGCGTAGTTTCAGGGGGCTTCGAGACCCAGTACTTC

clone_size: -
j_call: TRBJ2-3
v_call: TRBV7-2
d_call: TRBD2
cdr3_aa: CASSAQLASGGEFTQYF
cdr3_nt: TGTGCCAGCAGCGCACAACTGGCTAGCGGGGGGGAATTTACGCAGTATTTT

clone_size: -
j_call: TRBJ2-1
v_call: TRBV11-2
d_call: -
cdr3_aa: CASSLQVHYNEQFF
cdr3_nt: TGTGCCAGCAGCCTCCAGGTTCACTACAATGAGCAGTTCTTC

clone_size: -
j_call: TRBJ1-5
v_call: TRBV4-1
d_call: -
cdr3_aa: CASSQGPRGDYQPQHF
cdr3_nt: TGCGCCAGCAGCCAAGGGCCTCGGGGGGATTATCAGCCCCAGCATTTT

clone_size: -
j_call: TRBJ2-7
v_call: TRBV13
d_call: TRBD1
cdr3_aa: CASSRTGAPLSSYEQYF
cdr3_nt: TGTGCCAGCAGCCGGACAGGGGCCCCCCTTAGCTCCTACGAGCAGTACTTC

clone_size: -
j_call: TRBJ1-5
v_call: TRBV13
d_call: TRBD1
cdr3_aa: CASSLRDRGPGQPQHF
cdr3_nt: TGTGCCAGCAGCTTAAGGGACAGGGGGCCCGGTCAGCCCCAGCATTTT

clone_size: -
j_call: TRBJ1-4
v_call: TRBV19
d_call: TRBD1
cdr3_aa: CASSISGQGASNEKLFF
cdr3_nt: TGTGCCAGTAGTATTTCTGGACAGGGGGCATCTAATGAAAAACTGTTTTTT

clone_size: once
j_call: TRBJ2-3
v_call: TRBV7-3
d_call: TRBD1
cdr3_aa: CASSQMGAGTADTQYF
cdr3_nt: TGTGCCAGCAGCCAAATGGGGGCAGGGACAGCAGATACGCAGTATTTT

clone_size: -
j_call: TRBJ1-2
v_call: TRBV3-1/TRBV3-2
d_call: -
cdr3_aa: CASTRSDTRRGYTF
cdr3_nt: TGTGCCAGCACCCGCTCTGACACCCGAAGGGGCTACACCTTC

clone_size: -
j_call: TRBJ2-1
v_call: TRBV7-3
d_call: TRBD2
cdr3_aa: CASSKTGTSDNEQFF
cdr3_nt: TGTGCCAGCAGCAAAACGGGGACTAGCGACAATGAGCAGTTCTTC

clone_size: -
j_call: TRBJ1-3
v_call: TRBV7-9
d_call: -
cdr3_aa: CASSLGGMAGNTIYF
cdr3_nt: TGTGCCAGCAGCTTAGGAGGTATGGCTGGAAACACCATATATTTT

clone_size: -
j_call: TRBJ1-3
v_call: TRBV7-8
d_call: -
cdr3_aa: CASSNRGSGNTIYF
cdr3_nt: TGTGCCAGCAGCAACCGAGGCTCTGGAAACACCATATATTTT

clone_size: -
j_call: TRBJ2-3
v_call: TRBV7-3
d_call: -
cdr3_aa: CASSFFGTDTQYF
cdr3_nt: TGTGCCAGCAGCTTCTTCGGCACAGATACGCAGTATTTT

clone_size: -
j_call: TRBJ2-7
v_call: TRBV19
d_call: TRBD1
cdr3_aa: CASSPLATGGIYEQYF
cdr3_nt: TGTGCCAGTAGTCCATTAGCGACAGGGGGCATCTACGAGCAGTACTTC

clone_size: -
j_call: TRBJ1-1
v_call: TRBV4-3
d_call: TRBD1
cdr3_aa: CASSQDSGSGQGLLGGEAFF
cdr3_nt: TGCGCCAGCAGCCAAGATTCCGGGTCGGGACAGGGTCTCCTGGGGGGTGAAGCTTTCTTT

clone_size: -
j_call: TRBJ2-2
v_call: TRBV6-5
d_call: -
cdr3_aa: CASRPQDTGELFF
cdr3_nt: TGTGCCAGCAGGCCACAAGACACCGGGGAGCTGTTTTTT

clone_size: -
j_call: TRBJ2-3
v_call: TRBV7-2
d_call: -
cdr3_aa: CASSETGADTQYF
cdr3_nt: TGTGCCAGCAGCGAGACAGGTGCAGATACGCAGTATTTT

clone_size: -
j_call: TRBJ1-2
v_call: TRBV9
d_call: -
cdr3_aa: CASSRDQILLGYTF
cdr3_nt: TGTGCCAGCAGCCGGGACCAAATTTTACTGGGCTACACCTTC

clone_size: -
j_call: TRBJ2-7
v_call: TRBV5-4
d_call: TRBD1
cdr3_aa: CASSFGGQGAHEQYF
cdr3_nt: TGTGCCAGCAGCTTCGGGGGACAGGGGGCTCACGAGCAGTACTTC

clone_size: -
j_call: TRBJ2-1
v_call: TRBV6-2/TRBV6-3
d_call: TRBD1
cdr3_aa: CASSYSRDRVRDNEQFF
cdr3_nt: TGTGCCAGCAGTTACTCGAGGGACAGGGTTAGGGACAATGAGCAGTTCTTC